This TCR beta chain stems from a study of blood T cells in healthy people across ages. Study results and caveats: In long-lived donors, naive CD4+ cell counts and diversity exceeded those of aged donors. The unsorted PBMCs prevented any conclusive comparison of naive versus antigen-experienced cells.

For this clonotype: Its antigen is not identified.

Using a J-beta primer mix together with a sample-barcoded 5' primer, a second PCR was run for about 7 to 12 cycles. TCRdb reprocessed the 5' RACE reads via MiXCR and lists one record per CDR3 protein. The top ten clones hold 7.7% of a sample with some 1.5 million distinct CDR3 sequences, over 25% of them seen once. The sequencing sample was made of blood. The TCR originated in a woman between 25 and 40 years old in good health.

CDR3 amino acids: CSAHSAGADEQFF. CDR3 sequence (DNA): TGCAGTGCTCACAGTGCGGGGGCCGATGAGCAGTTCTTC. The rearrangement links TRBV20-1 to TRBJ2-1; D is possibly TRBD2 (7 bases). This CDR3 has 13 residues. V gave up 5 bases and J gave up 8 bases, with 16 bases separating them. Germline assignment: CDR1 DFQATT and CDR2 SNEGSKA (reference sequence).